This paragraph reports one TCR beta chain. The antigen it binds to is not known. Compared with germline, one end of the junction differs, possibly owing to a read error. Library prep was done by RT-PCR. Sequencing was carried out with an Illumina HiSeq 2500. The public reads were reprocessed in TCRdb via fastp at Q25 and MiXCR, keeping in-frame beta chains. Each CDR3 protein gets just one entry, which takes the most common genes and DNA from the rows behind it. The sample table shows more than 500,000 distinct CDR3 sequences, and 11% are seen once. Roughly 11% of the sample goes to the ten largest clones. The sample comes from a study of response to subunit inactivated influenza vaccine (dated by TCRdb to the late 2010s). Notes on the research overall: To follow how T cells responded to a trivalent subunit inactivated influenza vaccine, the researchers relied on deep quantitative profiling of the T cell receptor repertoire.

What the work shows at the level of the full study, not this receptor alone: It was suggested by the authors that each seasonal influenza vaccination may recruit only a limited number of new T cells.

The cysteine opens and the phenylalanine closes a CDR3 of 12 amino acids. Just the 36-base CDR3 DNA is kept, in frame starting at base 1. The germline V gene (reference sequence) sets CDR1 to GTSNPN and CDR2 to SVGIG. These same data were also listed under a study on T cells expressing NK-cell markers. As that second study puts it: TCR beta cDNA libraries were made by 5'RACE template switching that added a universal primer site and unique molecular identifiers. Three sorted T-cell subsets (CD3+CD56+NKG2C+, CD3+CD56+NKG2C- and CD3+CD56-NKG2C+) from about 8 donors had their TCR beta-chain repertoires profiled. Of the eight sequenced donors, seven were found to be HCMV-seropositive and one was found to be HCMV-seronegative. In several experiments an anti-gammadeltaTCR antibody was added to restrict sorting to alphabetaTCR-expressing T cells. In roughly 6 donors, the dominant CD3+CD56+NKG2C+ clonotypes ranked among the top 10 CD8+ clonotypes, making up roughly 1.0-7.5% of CD8+ T cells. Those dominant clonotypes were again the most abundant among CD3+CD56-NKG2C+ cells in a few donors, at about 25-65%. Whether the expanded NKG2C-expressing T cell clones were specific for HCMV antigens remained unclear. The study sequenced eight donors, all healthy volunteers chosen at random: three men and five women. HCMV-specific IgG was detected in serum with a commercial ELISA kit to determine HCMV serostatus. Ficoll density gradient centrifugation was used to isolate peripheral blood mononuclear cells from blood. For about six donors, bulk peripheral blood T-cell repertoires were also sequenced from unsorted PBMC. cDNA synthesis was primed from the TCR beta constant segment and was followed by two successive PCR amplification steps. The libraries were sequenced on Illumina HiSeq 2000/2500, MiSeq or NextSeq, producing 2 x 150 bp reads. Reads were demultiplexed and grouped by UMI with MIGEC, and clonotypes were assembled and quantified with MiTCR. To remove erroneous sequences, TCR cDNA sequences were retained only when supported by two or more reads. The tcR package was used for downstream repertoire analysis, and clonotypes were matched between fractions using CDR3 nucleotide sequence together with V segment. VDJmatch was used to annotate antigen specificity against VDJdb, with one amino acid substitution in CDR3 permitted.

The source is a man over 45 who received an inactivated influenza vaccine. Donor details come from another sample of the same person, matched by shared clones. The rearranged chain carries TRBV30 and TRBJ2-2, with no reliable assignment of the D segment. The sequencing here drew on PBMCs from blood, taken on the day of vaccination. Here is the DNA: TGTGCCTGGACCCCGAAAACCGGGGAGCTGTTTTTT. Its product reads: CAWTPKTGELFF.